The 15 T cell receptor beta chains in this list originate from one sample, sequenced in a study of CD8+CD57+ T cells in acquired aplastic anemia. All patients picked for sequencing had shown, by flow cytometry, an expansion of CD8+CD57+ cells. It was genomic DNA that served as the template for profiling TCR beta VDJ and CDR3. TCRdb passed the reads through MiXCR, listing each CDR3 protein once. The table shows roughly 500,000 distinct CDR3 sequences, with around 30% occurring only once. The specimen sequenced was sorted CD4+, CD8+, or CD8+CD57+ T cells (not recorded which) from PBMCs. These receptors were obtained from a human donor with aplastic anemia.

There are a few counts of this clonotype. This rearrangement joins TRBV30 to TRBJ1-1; no definite D call. This CDR3 comprises 11 residues. In germline, CDR1 is GTSNPN, CDR2 SVGIG (reference sequence). V was pared by 0 bases and J by 6 bases, with 5 bases between. The DNA of the CDR3 is TGTGCCTGGAGTGTTAGGTCTGAAGCTTTCTTT. Translated: CAWSVRSEAFF.

Comment on this clonotype: One end of the junction fails to match germline, which may point to a read error. The rearrangement links TRBV7-2 to TRBJ1-6; D not certain. Germline CDR1 SGHTA, CDR2 FQGNSA. The CDR3 is 13 residues long. The CDR3 is CAGSAGRTAPLHF. Here the CDR3 DNA reads TGTGCCGGCAGTGCCGGGAGGACCGCACCCCTCCACTTT.

The genes are TRBV7-3 and TRBJ1-1, with D unresolved. The germline gives CDR1 SGHTA, CDR2 FQGTGA. CDR3 length equals 14 residues. V dropped 5 bases and J dropped 1 base, with 11 bases sitting between them. The CDR3 reads CASSPLRGNTEAFF. In DNA, the CDR3 is TGTGCCAGCAGCCCCTTGCGGGGGAACACTGAAGCTTTCTTT.

This rearrangement joins TRBV9 to TRBJ2-5; D call uncertain. CDR1 SGDLS and CDR2 YYNGEE come from the germline V gene. The CDR3 extends over 14 amino acids. The V end lost 6 bases, the J end lost 1 base, and 13 bases lay between the germline ends. CDR3 nucleotides: TGTGCCAGCACCCCCTATGTGGGCCAAGAGACCCAGTACTTC. Residues: CASTPYVGQETQYF.

J is TRBJ1-5 and V is TRBV5-1; D is unresolved. CDR3 length: 13 residues. Germline CDR1 and CDR2: SGHRS and YFSETQ. V lost 4 bases and J 4 bases, leaving 9 bases between the germline ends. The CDR3 protein is CASSQEVNQPQHF. The DNA for the CDR3 is TGCGCCAGCAGCCAGGAGGTTAATCAGCCCCAGCATTTT.

This chain uses TRBV19 with TRBJ2-3; D gene uncertain. Trimming left V 5 bases short and J 1 base short, with 16 bases between. CDR3 length: 16 residues. Germline CDR1 LNHDA, CDR2 SQIVND (reference sequence). The chain's CDR3 is CASSPRVAYGTDTQYF. For the CDR3, the DNA is TGTGCCAGTAGTCCCCGGGTCGCCTATGGCACAGATACGCAGTATTTT.

This clonotype was picked up many times. This chain's CDR3 is CASSSGTEYQETQYF. In nucleotides, the CDR3 is TGTGCCAGTAGCTCCGGGACAGAGTACCAAGAGACCCAGTACTTC. J is TRBJ2-5 and V is TRBV19; 7 nucleotides line up with TRBD1. The CDR3 length is 15 residues. The ends lost 6 bases at V and 0 bases at J; junction bases unmatched: 7. CDR1 and CDR2 from the germline V gene are LNHDA and SQIVND (reference sequence).

This clonotype was counted a few times. The V call is TRBV11-3, the J call TRBJ1-6; D ambiguous. CDR3 size: 14 residues. Between the trimmed V and J ends, which lost 1 base and 5 bases, there was a span of 6 bases. Germline V gene sequence: CDR1 SGHNT, CDR2 YENEEA. The chain's CDR3 is CASSLVQNNSPLHF. The CDR3 coding sequence is TGTGCCAGCAGCTTAGTACAGAATAATTCACCCCTCCACTTT. The entire variable domain, with the rest obtained from reference TRBV11-3 and TRBJ1-6, is as follows: EAGVVQSPRYKIIEKKQPVAFWCNPISGHNTLYWYLQNLGQGPELLIRYENEEAVDDSQLPKDRFSAERLKGVDSTLKIQPAELGDSAVYLCASSLVQNNSPLHFGNGTRLTVT.

CDR3 nucleotides: TGTGCCAGCAGTTTTGTCACAGGGAGGGCTGAAGCTTTCTTT. Its translation: CASSFVTGRAEAFF. This rearrangement joins TRBV25-1 to TRBJ1-1; tentatively, D is TRBD1 (6 bases). With 5 bases removed from V and 6 bases from J, the gap between germline ends came to 16 bases. CDR1 and CDR2 from the germline V gene are MGHDK and SYGVNS. The CDR3 is 14 residues long.

V is TRBV6-1 and J is TRBJ2-7, with unresolved D. The CDR3 has 14 amino acids. V lost 5 bases and J lost 2, with 13 bases in between. Germline V gene data show CDR1 as MNHNS and CDR2 as SASEGT. CDR3 sequence (DNA): TGTGCCAGCAGTAGTAGGATCCTAACCTACGAGCAGTACTTC. It translates to CASSSRILTYEQYF.

This clonotype was recorded at least ten times. The V and J genes are TRBV19 and TRBJ2-3, with D uncertain. Trimming took 6 bases from V and 1 from J, leaving 5 bases between them. The CDR3 sequence is 12 residues long. Per germline, CDR1 LNHDA and CDR2 SQIVND (reference sequence). DNA for the CDR3: TGTGCCAGTAGGGCGGGCACAGATACGCAGTATTTT. Protein sequence: CASRAGTDTQYF.

This clonotype was counted many times. In DNA form, the CDR3 reads TGCAGCGTTCGGGACAGGGGGATAACTGAGCAGTTCTTC. It codes for CSVRDRGITEQFF. The gene calls are TRBV29-1 and TRBJ2-1; 11 nucleotides align to TRBD1. Germline lookup yields CDR1 SQVTM and CDR2 ANQGSEA. Germline trimming cut 5 bases from V and 9 bases from J; bases unmatched to any gene: 6. The CDR3 loop spans 13 amino acids.

This clonotype was picked up a small number of times. The chain links TRBV20-1 to TRBJ2-5, with D hard to call. The CDR3 extends over 13 amino acids. CDR1 and CDR2 from the germline V gene are DFQATT and SNEGSKA (reference sequence). V was trimmed by 2 bases and J by 3 bases, leaving 10 bases between them. The CDR3 nucleotides read TGCAGTGCTAGATCCCCAACAGAAGAGACCCAGTACTTC. Translating it yields CSARSPTEETQYF.

The rearrangement links TRBV5-1 to TRBJ1-6, with a weak D call TRBD1 (5 bases). Trimming took 2 bases from V and 6 from J, leaving 12 bases between them. The CDR3 covers 15 residues. The germline gives CDR1 SGHRS, CDR2 YFSETQ. CDR3 residues: CASSFLQGLNSPLHF. The CDR3 DNA reads TGCGCCAGCAGCTTTCTGCAGGGCCTTAATTCACCCCTCCACTTT.

This clonotype came up a few times. V and J are TRBV20-1 and TRBJ2-5, with no clear D. CDR3 length: 15 amino acids. Per germline, CDR1 DFQATT and CDR2 SNEGSKA (reference sequence). Trimming removed 4 bases from V and 2 bases from J, with 17 bases in between. CDR3 loop: CSANRPDGPQETQYF. Here the CDR3 DNA reads TGCAGTGCTAACCGGCCCGACGGTCCACAAGAGACCCAGTACTTC.